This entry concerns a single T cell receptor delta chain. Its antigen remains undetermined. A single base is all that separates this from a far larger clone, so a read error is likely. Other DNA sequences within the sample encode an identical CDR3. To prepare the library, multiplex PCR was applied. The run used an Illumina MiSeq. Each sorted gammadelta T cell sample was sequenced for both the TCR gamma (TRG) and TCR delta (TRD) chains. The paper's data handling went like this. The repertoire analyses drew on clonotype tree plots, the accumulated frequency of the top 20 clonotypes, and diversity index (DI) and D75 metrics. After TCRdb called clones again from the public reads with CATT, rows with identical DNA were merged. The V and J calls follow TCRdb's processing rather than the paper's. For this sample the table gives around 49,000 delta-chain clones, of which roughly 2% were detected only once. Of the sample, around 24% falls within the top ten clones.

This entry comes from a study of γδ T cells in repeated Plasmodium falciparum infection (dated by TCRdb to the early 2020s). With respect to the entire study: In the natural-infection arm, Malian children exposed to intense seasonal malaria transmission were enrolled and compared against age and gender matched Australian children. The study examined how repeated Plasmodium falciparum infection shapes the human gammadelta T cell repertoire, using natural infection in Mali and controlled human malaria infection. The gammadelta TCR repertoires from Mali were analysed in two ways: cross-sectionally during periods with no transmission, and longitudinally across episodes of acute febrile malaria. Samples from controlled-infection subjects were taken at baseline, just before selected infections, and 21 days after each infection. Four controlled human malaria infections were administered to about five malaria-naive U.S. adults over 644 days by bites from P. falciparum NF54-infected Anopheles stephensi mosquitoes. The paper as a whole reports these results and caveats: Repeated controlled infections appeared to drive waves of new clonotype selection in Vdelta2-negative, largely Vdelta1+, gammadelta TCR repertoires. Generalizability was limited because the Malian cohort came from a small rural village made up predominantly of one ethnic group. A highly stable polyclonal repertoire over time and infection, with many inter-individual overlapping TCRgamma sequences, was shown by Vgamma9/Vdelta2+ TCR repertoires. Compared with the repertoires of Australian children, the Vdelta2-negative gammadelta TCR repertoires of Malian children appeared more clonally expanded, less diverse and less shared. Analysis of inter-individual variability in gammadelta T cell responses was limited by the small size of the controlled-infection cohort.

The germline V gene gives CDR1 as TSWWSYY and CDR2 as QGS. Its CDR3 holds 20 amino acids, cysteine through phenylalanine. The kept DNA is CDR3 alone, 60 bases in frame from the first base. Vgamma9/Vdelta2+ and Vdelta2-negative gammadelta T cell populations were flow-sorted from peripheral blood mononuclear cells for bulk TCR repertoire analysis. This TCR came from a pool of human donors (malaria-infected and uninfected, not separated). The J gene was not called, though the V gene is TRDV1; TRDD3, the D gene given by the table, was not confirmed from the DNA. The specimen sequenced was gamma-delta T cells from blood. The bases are TGTGCTCTTGGGGGTGGGTGCCTCCGCGGTTACTGGGGGGACACCGATAAGCTCATCTTT. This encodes CALGGGCLRGYWGDTDKLIF.